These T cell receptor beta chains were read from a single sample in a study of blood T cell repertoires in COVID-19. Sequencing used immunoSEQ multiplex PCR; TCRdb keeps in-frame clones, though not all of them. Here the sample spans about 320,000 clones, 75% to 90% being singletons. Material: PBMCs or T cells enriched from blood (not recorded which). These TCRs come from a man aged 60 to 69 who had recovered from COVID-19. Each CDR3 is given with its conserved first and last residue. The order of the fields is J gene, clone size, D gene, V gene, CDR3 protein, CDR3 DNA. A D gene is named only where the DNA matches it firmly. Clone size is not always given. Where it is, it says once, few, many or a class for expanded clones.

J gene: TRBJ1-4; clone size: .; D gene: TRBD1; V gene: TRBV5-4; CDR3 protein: CASSLTGQGNEKLFF; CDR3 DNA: TGTGCCAGCAGCTTAACGGGACAGGGGAATGAAAAACTGTTTTTT
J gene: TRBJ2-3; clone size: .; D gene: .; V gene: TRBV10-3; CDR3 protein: CAISDPRRGDSKYF; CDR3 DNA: TGTGCCATCAGTGACCCTCGTAGAGGGGACTCGAAGTATTTT
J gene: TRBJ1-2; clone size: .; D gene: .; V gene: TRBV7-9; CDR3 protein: CASRKQGPDFYGYTF; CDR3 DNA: TGTGCCAGCAGAAAACAGGGACCCGATTTCTATGGCTACACCTTC
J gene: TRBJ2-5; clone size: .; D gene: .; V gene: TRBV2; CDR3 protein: CASSGRTGETQYF; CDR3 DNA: TGTGCCAGCAGTGGGCGGACGGGGGAGACCCAGTACTTC
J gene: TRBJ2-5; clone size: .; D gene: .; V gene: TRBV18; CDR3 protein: CASSRGDSRGDTETQYF; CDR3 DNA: TGTGCCAGCTCACGGGGGGACTCGAGGGGTGATACGGAGACCCAGTACTTC
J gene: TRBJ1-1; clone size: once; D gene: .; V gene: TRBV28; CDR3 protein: CASISHSTGGRGTEAFF; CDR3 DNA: TGTGCCAGCATCTCCCACTCGACGGGGGGTCGAGGCACTGAAGCTTTCTTT
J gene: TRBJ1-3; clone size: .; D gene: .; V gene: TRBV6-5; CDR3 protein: CASRQTASGNTIYF; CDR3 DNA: TGTGCCAGCAGGCAGACAGCCTCTGGAAACACCATATATTTT
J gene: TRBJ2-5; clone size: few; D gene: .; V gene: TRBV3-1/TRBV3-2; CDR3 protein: CASSQQGTFQETQYF; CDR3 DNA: TGTGCCAGCAGCCAACAGGGAACCTTCCAAGAGACCCAGTACTTC
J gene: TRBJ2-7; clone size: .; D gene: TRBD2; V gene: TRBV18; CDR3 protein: CASSPPTSGGRYEQYF; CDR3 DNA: TGTGCCAGCTCACCACCGACTAGCGGGGGACGCTACGAGCAGTACTTC
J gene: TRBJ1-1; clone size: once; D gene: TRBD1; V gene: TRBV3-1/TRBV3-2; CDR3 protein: CASSPAGTGTFF; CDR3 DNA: TGTGCCAGCAGCCCTGCGGGGACAGGGACTTTCTTT
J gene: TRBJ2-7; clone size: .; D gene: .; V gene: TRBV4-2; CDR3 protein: CASSQPHISYEQYF; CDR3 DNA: TGTGCCAGCAGCCAGCCCCACATATCCTACGAGCAGTACTTC
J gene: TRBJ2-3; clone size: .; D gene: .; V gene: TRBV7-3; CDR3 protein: CASSLGTSGDTQYF; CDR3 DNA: TGTGCCAGCAGCCTCGGGACTTCGGGCGATACGCAGTATTTT
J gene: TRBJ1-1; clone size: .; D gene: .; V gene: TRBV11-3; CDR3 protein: CASSLAGQNTEAFF; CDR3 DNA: TGTGCCAGCAGCTTAGCAGGACAGAACACTGAAGCTTTCTTT
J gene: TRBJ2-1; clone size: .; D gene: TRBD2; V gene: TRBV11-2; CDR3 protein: CASSSTSGVINEQFF; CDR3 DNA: TGTGCCAGCAGCTCGACTAGCGGGGTGATAAATGAGCAGTTCTTC
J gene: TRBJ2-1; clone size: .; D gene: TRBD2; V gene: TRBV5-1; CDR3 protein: CASSLRTSGNNEQFF; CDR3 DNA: TGCGCCAGCAGCTTACGGACTAGCGGCAACAATGAGCAGTTCTTC
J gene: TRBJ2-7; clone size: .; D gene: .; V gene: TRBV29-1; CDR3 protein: CSAWTDSYEQYF; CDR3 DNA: TGCAGCGCTTGGACAGACTCCTACGAGCAGTACTTC
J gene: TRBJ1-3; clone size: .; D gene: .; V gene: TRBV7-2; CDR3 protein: CASSVGLPPGNTIYF; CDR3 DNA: TGTGCCAGCAGCGTAGGTCTCCCCCCTGGAAACACCATATATTTT
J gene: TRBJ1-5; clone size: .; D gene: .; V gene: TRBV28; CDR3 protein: CASRPHGRRSGASNQPQHF; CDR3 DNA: TGTGCCAGCAGGCCCCACGGCAGAAGATCGGGTGCCAGCAATCAGCCCCAGCATTTT
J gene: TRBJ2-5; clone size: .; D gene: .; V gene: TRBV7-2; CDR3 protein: CASSPPGGLETQYF; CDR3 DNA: TGTGCCAGCAGCCCCCCGGGGGGCCTAGAGACCCAGTACTTC
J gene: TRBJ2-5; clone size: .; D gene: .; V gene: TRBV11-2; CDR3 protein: CASSRLPGQRGETQYF; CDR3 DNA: TGTGCCAGCAGCCGACTCCCGGGACAGCGGGGGGAGACCCAGTACTTC
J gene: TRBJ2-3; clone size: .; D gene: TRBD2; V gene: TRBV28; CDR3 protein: CASTTLVGGRRQQYF; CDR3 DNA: TGTGCCAGCACCACCCTCGTTGGCGGGAGAAGACAGCAGTATTTT
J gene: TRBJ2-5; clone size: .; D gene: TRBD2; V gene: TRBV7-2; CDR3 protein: CASSLATSGTAQETQYF; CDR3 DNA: TGTGCCAGCAGCTTAGCAACGAGCGGGACCGCCCAAGAGACCCAGTACTTC
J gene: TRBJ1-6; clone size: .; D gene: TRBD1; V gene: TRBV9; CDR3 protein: CASSSGTDNSPLHF; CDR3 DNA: TGTGCCAGCAGCTCCGGGACAGATAATTCACCCCTCCACTTT
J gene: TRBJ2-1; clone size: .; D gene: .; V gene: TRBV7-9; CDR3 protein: CASSFWTGNYNEQFF; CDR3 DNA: TGTGCCAGCAGCTTTTGGACGGGGAACTACAATGAGCAGTTCTTC
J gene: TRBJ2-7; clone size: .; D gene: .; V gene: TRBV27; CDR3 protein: CASSFGRSSYEQYF; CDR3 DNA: TGTGCCAGCAGTTTCGGCAGGTCCTCCTACGAGCAGTACTTC
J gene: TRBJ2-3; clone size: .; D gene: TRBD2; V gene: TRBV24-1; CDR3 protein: CATSDNLAGSTDTQYF; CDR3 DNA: TGTGCCACCAGTGACAATCTAGCGGGAAGTACAGATACGCAGTATTTT
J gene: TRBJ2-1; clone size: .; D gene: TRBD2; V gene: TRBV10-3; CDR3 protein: CAISESTSGSYNEQFF; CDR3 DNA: TGTGCCATCAGTGAGTCAACTAGCGGCTCCTACAATGAGCAGTTCTTC
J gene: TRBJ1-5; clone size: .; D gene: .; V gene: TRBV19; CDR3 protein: CASSTPATASYQPQHF; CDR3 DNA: TGTGCCAGTAGTACCCCCGCCACAGCCTCGTATCAGCCCCAGCATTTT
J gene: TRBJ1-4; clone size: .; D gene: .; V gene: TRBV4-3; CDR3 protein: CASSQSRANNEKLFF; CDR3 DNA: TGCGCCAGCAGCCAAAGCAGGGCTAATAATGAAAAACTGTTTTTT
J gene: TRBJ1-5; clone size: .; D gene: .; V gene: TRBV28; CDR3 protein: CASSIRQYSNQPQHF; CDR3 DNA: TGTGCCAGCAGTATCAGACAGTATAGCAATCAGCCCCAGCATTTT
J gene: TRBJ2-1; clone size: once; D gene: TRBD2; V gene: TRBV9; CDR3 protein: CASSWGGVGYNEQFF; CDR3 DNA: TGTGCCAGCAGTTGGGGGGGAGTCGGCTACAATGAGCAGTTCTTC
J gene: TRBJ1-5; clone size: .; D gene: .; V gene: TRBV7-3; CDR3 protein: CASSYGQNQPQHF; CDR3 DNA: TGTGCCAGCAGCTATGGACAGAATCAGCCCCAGCATTTT
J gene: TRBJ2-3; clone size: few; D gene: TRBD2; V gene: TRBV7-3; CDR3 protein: CASSSLAGTSTDTQYF; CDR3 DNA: TGTGCCAGCAGCTCGCTAGCGGGGACTAGCACAGATACGCAGTATTTT
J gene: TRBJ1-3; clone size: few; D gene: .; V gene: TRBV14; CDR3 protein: CASSEQVISGNTIYF; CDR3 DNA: TGTGCCAGCAGCGAACAGGTGATCTCTGGAAACACCATATATTTT
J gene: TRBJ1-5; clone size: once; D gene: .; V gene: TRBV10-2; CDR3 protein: CASSDLAGSNQPQHF; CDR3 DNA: TGCGCCAGCAGTGACCTCGCAGGAAGCAATCAGCCCCAGCATTTT
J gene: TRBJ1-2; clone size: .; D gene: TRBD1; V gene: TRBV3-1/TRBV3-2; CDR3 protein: CASSLGQYVSGYTF; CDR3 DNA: TGTGCCAGCAGCCTGGGACAGTATGTGTCTGGCTACACCTTC
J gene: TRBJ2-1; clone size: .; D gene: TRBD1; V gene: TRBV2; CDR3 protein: CASSERGQESSYNEQFF; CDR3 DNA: TGTGCCAGCAGTGAAAGGGGACAGGAAAGCTCCTACAATGAGCAGTTCTTC
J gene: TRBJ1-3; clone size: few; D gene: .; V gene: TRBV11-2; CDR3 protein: CASSSEGGEYDTIYF; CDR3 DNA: TGTGCCAGCAGCTCCGAGGGGGGGGAGTATGACACCATATATTTT
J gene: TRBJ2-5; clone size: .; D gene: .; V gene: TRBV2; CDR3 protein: CASSEYPTTVETQYF; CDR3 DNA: TGTGCCAGCAGTGAATACCCAACTACGGTTGAGACCCAGTACTTC
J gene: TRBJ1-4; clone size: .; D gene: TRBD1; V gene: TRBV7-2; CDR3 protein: CASSSRDRAEKLFF; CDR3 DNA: TGTGCCAGCAGCTCCCGGGACAGGGCTGAAAAACTGTTTTTT
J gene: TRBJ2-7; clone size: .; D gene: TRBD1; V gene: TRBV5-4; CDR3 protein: CASSPGTASYEQYF; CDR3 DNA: TGTGCCAGCAGCCCCGGGACAGCCTCCTACGAGCAGTACTTC
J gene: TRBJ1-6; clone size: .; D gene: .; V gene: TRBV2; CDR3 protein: CASVIAVMGNSPLHF; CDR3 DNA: TGTGCCAGCGTCATAGCGGTAATGGGCAATTCACCCCTCCACTTT
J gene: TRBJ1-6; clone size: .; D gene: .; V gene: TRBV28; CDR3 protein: CASSVETYSNSPLHF; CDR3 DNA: TGTGCCAGCAGTGTAGAGACATATTCTAATTCACCCCTCCACTTT
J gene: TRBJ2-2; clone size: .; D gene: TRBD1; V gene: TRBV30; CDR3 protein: CAWSPGQGNTGELFF; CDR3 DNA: TGTGCCTGGAGCCCCGGACAGGGAAACACCGGGGAGCTGTTTTTT
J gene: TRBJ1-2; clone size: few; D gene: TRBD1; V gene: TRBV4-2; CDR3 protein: CASSQTGLDYGYTF; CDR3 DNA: TGTGCCAGCAGCCAGACAGGGTTGGACTATGGCTACACCTTC
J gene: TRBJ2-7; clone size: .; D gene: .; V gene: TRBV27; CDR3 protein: CASSLSERQSVSEQYF; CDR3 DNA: TGTGCCAGCAGTTTATCAGAGCGGCAGAGCGTCTCCGAGCAGTACTTC
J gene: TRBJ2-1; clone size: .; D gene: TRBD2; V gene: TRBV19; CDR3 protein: CASRPLRGRLYNEQFF; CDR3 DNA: TGTGCCAGTAGGCCACTTCGCGGGAGGTTGTACAATGAGCAGTTCTTC